Listed here are 9 T cell receptor beta chains from one sample, sequenced in a study of blood T cell repertoires in COVID-19. Assay used: immunoSEQ multiplex PCR; TCRdb lists only in-frame clones, some missing. The sample has approximately 85,000 clones, approximately 86% seen once. Sequenced material: peripheral blood. Receptors were obtained from a woman aged 65 to 85 with active or convalescent COVID-19.

CDR3 protein: CASSVEGAWDSPLHF. The CDR3 DNA reads as TGCGCCAGCAGTGTAGAGGGGGCGTGGGATTCACCCCTCCACTTT. The V call is TRBV10-1, the J call TRBJ1-6; TRBD1 matches at 7 bases. The CDR3 has 15 residues. The germline V gene encodes CDR1 WNHNN and CDR2 SYGVQD (reference sequence). Trimming took 4 bases from V and 8 from J; bases not matched to a gene: 8.

The chain joins TRBV19 to TRBJ2-2; no firm D call. CDR3 length: 14 residues. Trimming took 7 bases from V and 8 from J, leaving 17 bases between them. CDR1 LNHDA and CDR2 SQIVND come from the germline V gene (reference sequence). CDR3 DNA: TGTGCCAGTAAAAGGATACAGCCCTTAGGGGAGCTGTTTTTT. Protein product: CASKRIQPLGELFF.

This chain uses TRBV10-3 with TRBJ1-4; 7 bases match TRBD1. The germline gives CDR1 ENHRY, CDR2 SYGVKD. J was trimmed by 5 bases and V by 10 bases; bases with no gene match: 7. CDR3 length: 13 residues. The DNA for the CDR3 is TGTGCCAGCCGGGACAGCACGAATGAAAAACTGTTTTTT. Encoded protein: CASRDSTNEKLFF.

This chain links TRBV5-4 with TRBJ2-7, with 11 positions matching TRBD2. This CDR3 spans 14 amino acids. The junction had 6 bases not matched to a gene; V was cut back by 4 bases and J by 6 bases. CDR1 SGHNT and CDR2 YYREEE come from the germline V gene (reference sequence). CDR3 sequence reads: CASSLSGLAAEQYF. CDR3 DNA sequence: TGTGCCAGCAGCCTGTCGGGACTAGCGGCCGAGCAGTACTTC.

The chain links TRBV5-1 to TRBJ2-5; 8 nucleotides agree with TRBD2. Germline lookup yields CDR1 SGHRS and CDR2 YFSETQ. The CDR3 extends over 14 amino acids. V lost 4 bases, J lost 1 base, and 3 bases stayed unmatched. CDR3 loop: CASSAGGAQETQYF. The CDR3 nucleotides read TGCGCCAGCAGCGCGGGGGGAGCCCAAGAGACCCAGTACTTC.

The chain is built from TRBV11-3 and TRBJ1-3; D is unresolved. The CDR3 length is 14 residues. V was shortened by 1 base and J by 2 bases, with 6 bases between the two germline ends. Germline CDR1 is SGHNT and CDR2 is YENEEA. CDR3 sequence reads: CASSLGLAGNTIYF. CDR3 DNA: TGTGCCAGCAGCTTAGGGCTAGCTGGAAACACCATATATTTT.

This clone has only one observation. This sequence joins TRBV2 and TRBJ2-7; maybe TRBD2 (5 bases). Germline V gene sequence: CDR1 SNHLY, CDR2 FYNNEI. The CDR3 sequence is 10 residues long. The germline V and J ends were trimmed by 8 bases and 3 bases, with 5 bases remaining between them. The CDR3 loop reads CASRGYEQYF. In nucleotides, the CDR3 is TGTGCCAGCCGGGGCTACGAGCAGTACTTC. Looking up the rest from reference TRBV2 and TRBJ2-7 gives the full variable domain: EPEVTQTPSHQVTQMGQEVILRCVPISNHLYFYWYRQILGQKVEFLVSFYNNEISEKSEIFDDQFSVERPDGSNFTLKIRSTKLEDSAMYFCASRGYEQYFGPGTRLTVT.

The chain carries TRBV28 and TRBJ1-2; 9 bases fit TRBD1. The V gene's germline CDR1 is MDHEN and CDR2 SYDVKM. V lost 2 bases and J lost 4; bases outside the gene matches: 11. The CDR3 is 17 residues long. The CDR3 sequence is CASSLPGTGNTFYGYTF. CDR3 coding DNA: TGTGCCAGCAGTTTACCCGGGACAGGGAACACCTTCTATGGCTACACCTTC.

The genes are TRBV6-5 and TRBJ1-2; D unclear. V lost 7 bases, J lost 7 bases, and 22 bases lay in between. The germline V gene encodes CDR1 MNHEY and CDR2 SVGAGI. The CDR3 consists of 15 residues. The CDR3 here is CASTVAGGVKLGYTF. The CDR3 coding sequence is TGTGCCAGCACTGTCGCAGGTGGCGTAAAACTTGGCTACACCTTC.